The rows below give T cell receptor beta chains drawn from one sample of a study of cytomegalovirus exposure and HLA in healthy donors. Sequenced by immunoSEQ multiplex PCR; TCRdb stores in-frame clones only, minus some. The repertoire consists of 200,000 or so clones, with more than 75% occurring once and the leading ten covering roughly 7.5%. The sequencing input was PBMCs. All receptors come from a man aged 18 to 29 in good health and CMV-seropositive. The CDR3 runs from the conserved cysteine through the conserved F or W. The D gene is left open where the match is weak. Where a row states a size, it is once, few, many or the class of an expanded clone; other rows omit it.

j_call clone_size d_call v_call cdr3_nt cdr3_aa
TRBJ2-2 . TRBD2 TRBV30 TGTGCCTGGAAGAGCGGGAGGACCATAGGGGAGCTGTTTTTT CAWKSGRTIGELFF
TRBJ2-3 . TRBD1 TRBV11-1 TGTGCCAGCAGCTTAGCGGGGGGGACAGGGGCTTCAGATACGCAGTATTTT CASSLAGGTGASDTQYF
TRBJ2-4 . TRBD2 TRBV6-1 TGTGCCAGCAGTGCTCGGGGGGGGGTAGCCAAAAACATTCAGTACTTC CASSARGGVAKNIQYF
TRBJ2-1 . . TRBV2 TGTGCCAGCAGTGAAAACAGGGCCGGGGATGAGCAGTTCTTC CASSENRAGDEQFF
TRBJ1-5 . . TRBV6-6 TGTGCCAGCAGTTACCCCGACAGCTTCAATCAGCCCCAGCATTTT CASSYPDSFNQPQHF
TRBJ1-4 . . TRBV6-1 TGTGCCAGCAGTCCCTATGTGGTCGAAAAACTGTTTTTT CASSPYVVEKLFF
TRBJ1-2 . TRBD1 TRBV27 TGTGCCAGCAGTCCTGGGACAGGCCCCCGCGTCAACTATGGCTACACCTTC CASSPGTGPRVNYGYTF
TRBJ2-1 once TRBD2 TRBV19 TGTGCCAGTAGTATAGGTGGCGGGGGGAACAATGAGCAGTTCTTC CASSIGGGGNNEQFF
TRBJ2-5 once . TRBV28 TGTGCCAGCGCTCGAAACATGGGCGGCGGGGAGACCCAGTACTTC CASARNMGGGETQYF
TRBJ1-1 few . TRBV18 TGTGCCAGCTCACCACCGGCAGGGTTGAACACTGAAGCTTTCTTT CASSPPAGLNTEAFF
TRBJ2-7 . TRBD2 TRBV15 TGTGCCACCAGCGGCCGAGGGACTAGCGGGAGCTACGAGCAGTACTTC CATSGRGTSGSYEQYF
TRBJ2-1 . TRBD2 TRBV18 TGTGCCAGCTCACCCCTAGCGGGGGATTACAATGAGCAGTTCTTC CASSPLAGDYNEQFF
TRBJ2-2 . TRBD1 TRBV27 TGTGCCAGCAGTCTCGACAGGGGTACCGGGGAGCTGTTTTTT CASSLDRGTGELFF
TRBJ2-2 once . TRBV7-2 TGTGCCAGCAGCTTAGCCACAGCATGGACCGGGGAGCTGTTTTTT CASSLATAWTGELFF
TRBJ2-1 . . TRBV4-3 TGCGCCAGCAGCCAAGATCTGCAGGAGGTGGGATACAATGAGCAGTTCTTC CASSQDLQEVGYNEQFF
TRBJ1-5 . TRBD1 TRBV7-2 TGTGCCAGCAGCGTACAGGGGGGAAGCAATCAGCCCCAGCATTTT CASSVQGGSNQPQHF
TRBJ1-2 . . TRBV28 TGTGCCAGCAGTTCAGGGGAATGGGATGGCTACACCTTC CASSSGEWDGYTF
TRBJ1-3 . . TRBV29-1 TGCAGCGTTGATCAAGGAGGGGCCATATATTTT CSVDQGGAIYF
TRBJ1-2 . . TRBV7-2 TGTGCCAGCAGCTTAGCTTCGAACTATGGCTACACCTTC CASSLASNYGYTF
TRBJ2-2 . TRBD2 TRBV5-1 TGCGCCAGCAGCTTGGAGAGCGGGATAAACACCGGGGAGCTGTTTTTT CASSLESGINTGELFF
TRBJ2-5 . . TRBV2 TGTGCCAGCAGTGAAAGTCGGGGTTACCAAGAGACCCAGTACTTC CASSESRGYQETQYF
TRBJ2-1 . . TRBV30 TGTGCCTGGAGTGTAATGGGGCCGACCCGCAGCTCCTACAATGAGCAGTTCTTC CAWSVMGPTRSSYNEQFF
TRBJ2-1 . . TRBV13 TGTGCCAGCAGCCTACGAGGAGGGCTGGAGAAGTTCTTC CASSLRGGLEKFF
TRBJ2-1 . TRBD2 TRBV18 TGTGCCAGCTCGCTAGGACTAGCGGGAGTCGGGGAGCAGTTCTTC CASSLGLAGVGEQFF
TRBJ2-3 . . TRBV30 TGTGCCTGGAGTTACTCCTTCGGGGCAGATACGCAGTATTTT CAWSYSFGADTQYF
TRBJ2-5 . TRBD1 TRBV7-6 TGTGCCAGCAGCCCTCGGGACAGGGGGTATGGTGAGACCCAGTACTTC CASSPRDRGYGETQYF
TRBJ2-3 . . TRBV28 TGTGCCAGCAGCGAACTCTTAACCGGGTTGAAAGCAGATACGCAGTATTTT CASSELLTGLKADTQYF
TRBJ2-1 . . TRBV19 TGTGCCAGTAGTCCTACAAGGCTAGCTAGCTCCTACAATGAGCAGTTCTTC CASSPTRLASSYNEQFF
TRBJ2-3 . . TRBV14 TGTGCCAGCAGCCACCACAGACTAGGGGCAGATACGCAGTATTTT CASSHHRLGADTQYF
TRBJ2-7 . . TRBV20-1 TGCAGTGCCAGGACTACCTACGAGCAGTACTTC CSARTTYEQYF
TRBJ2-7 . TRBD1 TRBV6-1 TGTGCCAGCAGACCCAGGGGGCTACACCCCTACGAGCAGTACTTC CASRPRGLHPYEQYF